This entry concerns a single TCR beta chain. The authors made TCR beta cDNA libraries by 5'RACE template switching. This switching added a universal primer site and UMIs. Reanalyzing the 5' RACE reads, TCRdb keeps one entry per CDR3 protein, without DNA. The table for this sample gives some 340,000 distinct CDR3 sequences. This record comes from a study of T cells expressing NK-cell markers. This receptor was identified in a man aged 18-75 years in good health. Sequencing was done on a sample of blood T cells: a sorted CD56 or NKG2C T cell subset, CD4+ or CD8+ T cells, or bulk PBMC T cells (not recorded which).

CDR3 sequence: CASSKDRANSPLHF. The rearrangement uses TRBV27 and TRBJ1-6; the D call of TRBD1 rests on TCRdb alone, since no DNA is present to check it. Germline CDR1 and CDR2: MNHEY and SMNVEV (reference sequence). This CDR3 has 14 residues.